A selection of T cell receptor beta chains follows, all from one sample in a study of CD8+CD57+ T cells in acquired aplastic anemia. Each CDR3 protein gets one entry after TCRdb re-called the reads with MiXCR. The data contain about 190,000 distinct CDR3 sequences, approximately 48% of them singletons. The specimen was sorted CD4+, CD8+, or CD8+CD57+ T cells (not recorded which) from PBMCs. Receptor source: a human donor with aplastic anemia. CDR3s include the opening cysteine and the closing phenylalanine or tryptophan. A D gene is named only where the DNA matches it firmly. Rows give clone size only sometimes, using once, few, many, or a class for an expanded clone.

cdr3_aa: CASSYSGVSSYNEQFF
cdr3_length: 16
v_call: TRBV5-1
clone_size: many
d_call: TRBD2

cdr3_aa: CASSFAAISYNEQFF
cdr3_length: 15
v_call: TRBV7-2
clone_size: many
d_call: -

cdr3_aa: CASSEAGGDETQYF
cdr3_length: 14
v_call: TRBV2
clone_size: once
d_call: -

cdr3_aa: CASSQWTSENTGPEQYF
cdr3_length: 17
v_call: TRBV7-9
clone_size: many
d_call: TRBD2

cdr3_aa: CASRIKGTYEQYF
cdr3_length: 13
v_call: TRBV5-4
clone_size: -
d_call: -

cdr3_aa: CSASSGPYEQYF
cdr3_length: 12
v_call: TRBV20-1
clone_size: -
d_call: -

cdr3_aa: CSAVSAIGTQYF
cdr3_length: 12
v_call: TRBV20-1
clone_size: -
d_call: -

cdr3_aa: CATSRDPGGPLEQFF
cdr3_length: 15
v_call: TRBV15
clone_size: -
d_call: TRBD2

cdr3_aa: CASSPPVLVTGPVSGNTIYF
cdr3_length: 20
v_call: TRBV4-2
clone_size: -
d_call: -

cdr3_aa: CASSLGSGNTIYF
cdr3_length: 13
v_call: TRBV7-2
clone_size: many
d_call: -

cdr3_aa: CASSRTGDAFEKLFF
cdr3_length: 15
v_call: TRBV12-3/TRBV12-4
clone_size: -
d_call: -

cdr3_aa: CASSFWTGVGEQFF
cdr3_length: 14
v_call: TRBV28
clone_size: -
d_call: TRBD1

cdr3_aa: CSAREATGGMNTEAFF
cdr3_length: 16
v_call: TRBV20-1
clone_size: -
d_call: -

cdr3_aa: CSASLGQGSYGYTF
cdr3_length: 14
v_call: TRBV20-1
clone_size: many
d_call: TRBD1

cdr3_aa: CASSEFKNTGELFF
cdr3_length: 14
v_call: TRBV25-1
clone_size: few
d_call: -

cdr3_aa: CSADTGANYGYTF
cdr3_length: 13
v_call: TRBV20-1
clone_size: many
d_call: TRBD1

cdr3_aa: CASSLLGGRASEQYF
cdr3_length: 15
v_call: TRBV27
clone_size: many
d_call: -

cdr3_aa: CSARELGRDTDTQYF
cdr3_length: 15
v_call: TRBV20-1
clone_size: -
d_call: -

cdr3_aa: CSATPTSGGQETQHF
cdr3_length: 15
v_call: TRBV20-1
clone_size: -
d_call: TRBD2

cdr3_aa: CSVGPNRRDTQYF
cdr3_length: 13
v_call: TRBV29-1
clone_size: many
d_call: -

cdr3_aa: CASTRDRGKSQGKLFF
cdr3_length: 16
v_call: TRBV12-5
clone_size: -
d_call: TRBD1

cdr3_aa: CASRRGGSGANVLTF
cdr3_length: 15
v_call: TRBV6-1
clone_size: once
d_call: -

cdr3_aa: CASHPRGDSYGYTF
cdr3_length: 14
v_call: TRBV10-3
clone_size: -
d_call: TRBD1

cdr3_aa: CASSDNTDTQYF
cdr3_length: 12
v_call: TRBV25-1
clone_size: -
d_call: -

cdr3_aa: CASSLTPRTLSSYNEQFF
cdr3_length: 18
v_call: TRBV9
clone_size: many
d_call: -

cdr3_aa: CASSPTRDDNSPLHF
cdr3_length: 15
v_call: TRBV6-1
clone_size: -
d_call: -

cdr3_aa: CASSRGERQRLSF
cdr3_length: 13
v_call: TRBV3-1
clone_size: -
d_call: -

cdr3_aa: CSAPPGGHGELFF
cdr3_length: 13
v_call: TRBV20-1
clone_size: -
d_call: -